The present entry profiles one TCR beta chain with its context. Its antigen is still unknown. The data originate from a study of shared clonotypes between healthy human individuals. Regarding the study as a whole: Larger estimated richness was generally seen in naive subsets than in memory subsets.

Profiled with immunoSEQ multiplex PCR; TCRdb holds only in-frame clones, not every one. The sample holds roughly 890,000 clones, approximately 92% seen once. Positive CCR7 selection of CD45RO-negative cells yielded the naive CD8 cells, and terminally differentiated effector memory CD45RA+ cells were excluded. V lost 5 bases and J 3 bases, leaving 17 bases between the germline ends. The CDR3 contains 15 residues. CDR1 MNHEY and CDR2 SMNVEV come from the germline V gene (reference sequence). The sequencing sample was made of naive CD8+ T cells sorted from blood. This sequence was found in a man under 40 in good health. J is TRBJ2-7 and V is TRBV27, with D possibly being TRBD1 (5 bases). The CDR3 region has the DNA TGTGCCAGCAGTGCATACCAGGGTAGAGACTACGAGCAGTACTTC. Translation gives CASSAYQGRDYEQYF.